This T cell receptor beta chain was sequenced in a study of technical replicates of blood from four donors. In this sample, this clone turned up once. Measured with immunoSEQ multiplex PCR; TCRdb has only the in-frame clones, and not every one. The data hold roughly 100,000 clones, with approximately 94% observed a single time. This CDR3 is built from 17 residues. Looked up from germline, CDR1 is MNHNS and CDR2 is SASEGT. The V end lost 0 bases, the J end lost 3 bases, and 18 bases lay between the germline ends. The source is a human donor in good health. The specimen was T cells isolated from PBMCs. V and J are TRBV6-1 and TRBJ2-7; unclear D gene. The CDR3 spells CASSEALSIRNLYEQYF. CDR3 sequence (DNA): TGTGCCAGCAGTGAAGCGCTCTCTATCAGGAACCTCTACGAGCAGTACTTC.